This T cell receptor (beta chain) was captured by sequencing in a study of cytomegalovirus exposure and HLA in healthy donors. General observations from the study: Near-uniform donor sequencing depth was presumed by presence/absence analyses. Among TCR beta chains of equal frequency, HLA-associated ones were more clonally expanded in a later analysis. Productive rates of about 90% or about 30% were seen for most TCR beta V segments in an earlier analysis.

On this clone: Antigen specificity is unknown.

Use of 60 Vbeta and 13 Jbeta primers characterized the PCR. TCRdb keeps only in-frame clones here, not all; method: immunoSEQ multiplex PCR. The profile covers fewer than 100,000 clones, with around 73% appearing a single time and approximately 4% taken by the ten largest. The ends lost 2 bases at V and 4 bases at J; junction bases unmatched: 15. CDR1 MDHEN and CDR2 SYDVKM come from the germline V gene. The length of the CDR3 is 18 residues. The origin of this receptor is a woman between 35 and 50 years old in good health and CMV-seropositive. Sequenced material: PBMCs. The V and J genes are TRBV28 and TRBJ2-3; 7 bases align to TRBD2. The CDR3 nucleotides are TGTGCCAGCAGTTTAGCTTCCCAAGAGCGGGGTAACGCAGATACGCAGTATTTT. Translating it yields CASSLASQERGNADTQYF.